This T cell receptor (beta chain) was captured in a study of blood T cell repertoires in COVID-19. Study context: There were acute and convalescent COVID-19 samples, and they came from the United States, Italy and Spain. Sample material is recorded as cDNA or gDNA derived from T cells, B-cell-depleted T cells, or PBMCs.

The CDR3 runs to 14 residues. The V gene lost 1 base and the J gene lost 3 bases, with 9 bases spanning the gap. CDR1 is SGHVS, CDR2 FQNEAQ, per germline. Study processing details: Counts of nucleated cells, estimated from reference gene primer amplification, were obtained. Assay used: immunoSEQ multiplex PCR; TCRdb lists only in-frame clones, some missing. V and J calls and clone size are those listed in that table; D and trimming were worked out from the DNA. The sample carries around 70,000 clones, 89% recorded once. The sequence derives from an elderly man with acute or convalescent COVID-19. The sequencing sample was made of peripheral blood. The chain combines TRBV7-8 with TRBJ2-5; D unresolved. In nucleotides, the CDR3 is TGTGCCAGCAGCTTAGTCCGGCAGGAAGAGACCCAGTACTTC. Encoded protein: CASSLVRQEETQYF. Complete variable domain (other parts from reference TRBV7-8 and TRBJ2-5): GAGVSQSPRYKVAKRGQDVALRCDPISGHVSLFWYQQALGQGPEFLTYFQNEAQLDKSGLPSDRFFAERPEGSVSTLKIQRTQQEDSAVYLCASSLVRQEETQYFGPGTRLLVL.